This T cell receptor beta chain appears in the sequencing data of a study of molecular identifiers for immune sequencing clone quantification. Study-wide context: Five aliquots were made in replicates from the RNA of about 20,000 or 100,000 naive CD8 cells, and four were sequenced.

This clonotype was counted many times. The germline gives CDR1 SGHRS, CDR2 YFSETQ. The V gene lost 7 bases and the J gene lost 3 bases, with 16 bases spanning the gap. The length of the CDR3 is 15 residues. Listed TCR primers and previously described methods were used for bulk TCR libraries. TCRdb re-called the PCR reads through MiXCR, storing one row per CDR3 protein. The profile shows approximately 670,000 distinct CDR3 sequences, less than 20% of them singletons. Isolation of naive CD8 T cells was achieved by sorting on a CD8+CD4-CCR7+CD45RA+ phenotype. The sample taken for sequencing was naive CD8+ T cells from blood, with Jurkat cell RNA spiked in. Subset noted: FACS-sorted CD8+CD4-CCR7+CD45RA+ naive T cells. The chain carries TRBV5-1 and TRBJ1-4; tentatively, D is TRBD1 (5 bases). The receptor was derived from a human donor in good health. Some libraries in this study had Jurkat cell RNA spiked in. The DNA of the CDR3 is TGCGCCAGCGCCAGATTTTGGGGGGCTAATGAAAAACTGTTTTTT. This translates into CASARFWGANEKLFF.